A single sample is the source of the 23 T cell receptor beta chains below, sequenced in a study of monozygotic twins with cystic fibrosis. Profiling relied on immunoSEQ multiplex PCR, and the TCRdb table lists in-frame clones only, not all of them. The sample yields 30,000 to 45,000 clones, roughly 84% seen once. The sample was blood. The receptors originated from a girl aged 2 to 10 with cystic fibrosis.

The table lists this clone with a few counts. The chain is built from TRBV6-5 and TRBJ2-1, with 12 bases lining up with TRBD2. Germline V gene lookup returns CDR1 MNHEY and CDR2 SVGAGI. The CDR3 is made up of 16 amino acids. Germline trimming cut 2 bases from V and 7 bases from J; bases unmatched to any gene: 6. This chain's CDR3 is CASSYTGLAGGNEQFF. As DNA, the CDR3 is TGTGCCAGCAGTTACACGGGACTAGCGGGCGGGAATGAGCAGTTCTTC.

This rearrangement joins TRBV30 to TRBJ1-1; 8 nucleotides line up with TRBD1. Trimming removed 5 bases from V and 1 base from J; junction bases left unmatched: 0. The CDR3 totals 12 residues. Germline CDR1 reads GTSNPN; CDR2 reads SVGIG (reference sequence). This CDR3 reads CAWDRGNTEAFF. The DNA of the CDR3 is TGTGCCTGGGACAGGGGGAACACTGAAGCTTTCTTT.

This clone was picked up a small number of times. This chain links TRBV5-5 with TRBJ2-2, with TRBD2 matching 9 bases. This CDR3 comprises 18 residues. The germline V gene has CDR1 SGHKS and CDR2 YYEKEE (reference sequence). With 4 bases clipped from V and 4 bases from J, the junction kept 14 bases outside the gene matches. The CDR3 DNA sequence: TGTGCCAGCAGCCCCCCCTTTGCGGGGGGGCGGAGCACCGGGGAGCTGTTTTTT. Translation: CASSPPFAGGRSTGELFF.

The CDR3 DNA sequence: TGTGCCAGCAGTGAAGGGACCTCTGGAAACACCATATATTTT. It translates to CASSEGTSGNTIYF. The genes are TRBV2 and TRBJ1-3; D is ambiguous. V lost 1 base and J lost 0, with 4 bases in between. The CDR3 covers 14 residues. Germline-derived CDR1 and CDR2 are SNHLY and FYNNEI.

This sequence joins TRBV12-5 and TRBJ1-1, with 8 bases aligning to TRBD1. CDR1 is LGHNT and CDR2 is FRNRAP in the germline V gene. Trimming removed 6 bases from V and 4 bases from J; junction bases left unmatched: 7. This CDR3 comprises 14 residues. The CDR3 region has the DNA TGTGCTAGTGGGGACACAGGGGGGAGCACTGAAGCTTTCTTT. This translates into CASGDTGGSTEAFF. Together with reference TRBV12-5 and TRBJ1-1, the CDR3 gives the full variable domain: DARVTQTPRHKVTEMGQEVTMRCQPILGHNTVFWYRQTMMQGLELLAYFRNRAPLDDSGMPKDRFSAEMPDATLATLKIQPSEPRDSAVYFCASGDTGGSTEAFFGQGTRLTVV.

The chain is built from TRBV20-1 and TRBJ2-5; D not resolved. V was clipped by 1 base and J by 5 bases, with 5 bases between them. The CDR3 length is 11 residues. Germline loops: CDR1 DFQATT, CDR2 SNEGSKA (reference sequence). The CDR3 is CSARVGETQYF. CDR3 DNA: TGCAGTGCTAGAGTGGGGGAGACCCAGTACTTC.

The V gene is TRBV6-1, the J gene TRBJ2-2; 9 bases are a match to TRBD2. The V gene end was trimmed by 6 bases and the J gene end by 1 base; junction bases not matched to a gene: 3. The germline V gene encodes CDR1 MNHNS and CDR2 SASEGT. CDR3 length equals 15 residues. The CDR3 is CASSGAGGNTGELFF. The CDR3 DNA follows: TGTGCCAGCAGCGGAGCGGGGGGGAACACCGGGGAGCTGTTTTTT.

The chain employs TRBV10-3 and TRBJ1-1; a possible D gene is TRBD1 (5 bases). The germline gives CDR1 ENHRY, CDR2 SYGVKD. CDR3 length equals 14 residues. Trimming pared 8 bases from V and 1 base from J, leaving 14 bases between. The CDR3 DNA is TGTGCCATCGAATGGGATCAGGGGAACACTGAAGCTTTCTTT. This codes for CAIEWDQGNTEAFF.

This chain links TRBV7-2 with TRBJ2-7; TRBD1 is a possible D gene (6 bases). The CDR3 contains 13 residues. Per germline, CDR1 SGHTA and CDR2 FQGNSA. The V end was cut by 1 base, the J end by 3 bases, with 7 bases between. Here the CDR3 DNA reads TGTGCCAGCAGCTTAGAGGGGGTCTACGAGCAGTACTTC. Protein product: CASSLEGVYEQYF. The full variable domain, rest sourced from reference TRBV7-2 and TRBJ2-7, is GAGVSQSPSNKVTEKGKDVELRCDPISGHTALYWYRQSLGQGLEFLIYFQGNSAPDKSGLPSDRFSAERTGGSVSTLTIQRTQQEDSAVYLCASSLEGVYEQYFGPGTRLTVT.

The chain recombines TRBV9 with TRBJ2-7; tentative D call: TRBD2 (6 bases). The CDR3 has 16 amino acids. V was cut by 0 bases and J by 5 bases, with 18 bases left in between. The germline V gene encodes CDR1 SGDLS and CDR2 YYNGEE. The CDR3 is CASSVAASGTANEQYF. The CDR3 coding sequence is TGTGCCAGCAGCGTAGCTGCTTCCGGGACTGCTAACGAGCAGTACTTC.

The chain combines TRBV4-3 with TRBJ2-2; perhaps TRBD1 as D (5 bases). The length of the CDR3 is 15 residues. Trimming cost V 0 bases and J 4 bases, with 9 bases left between them. Germline lookup yields CDR1 LGHNA and CDR2 YSLEER. CDR3 coding DNA: TGCGCCAGCAGCCAAGATCGTCAGGGCACCGGGGAGCTGTTTTTT. This encodes CASSQDRQGTGELFF.

This chain uses TRBV4-3 with TRBJ2-5; 7 nucleotides line up with TRBD2. Germline V gene data show CDR1 as LGHNA and CDR2 as YSLEER. The V segment lost 0 bases and the J segment 5 bases; nucleotides outside the gene matches: 6. The CDR3 totals 15 residues. The CDR3 region is CASSQEREGRETQYF. CDR3 DNA: TGCGCCAGCAGCCAAGAAAGGGAGGGGAGGGAGACCCAGTACTTC.

The chain is built from TRBV6-1 and TRBJ2-5; a possible D gene is TRBD1 (7 bases). Germline CDR1 and CDR2: MNHNS and SASEGT. The V end lost 4 bases, the J end lost 5 bases, and 14 bases lay between the germline ends. The CDR3 spans 14 residues. For the CDR3, the DNA is TGTGCCAGCAGTGTGGGGGGACAGTGGGAGACCCAGTACTTC. It specifies CASSVGGQWETQYF.

The genes are TRBV6-5 and TRBJ1-5; D not certain. Germline V gene data show CDR1 as MNHEY and CDR2 as SVGAGI. This CDR3 spans 14 amino acids. Trimming cost V 2 bases and J 4 bases, with 9 bases left between them. The CDR3 is CASSYRGINQPQHF. The CDR3 coding sequence is TGTGCCAGCAGTTACAGAGGTATTAATCAGCCCCAGCATTTT.

The V and J genes are TRBV7-2 and TRBJ2-7; 13 bases map to TRBD2. The CDR3 totals 17 residues. CDR1 is SGHTA, CDR2 FQGNSA, per germline. The J segment lost 1 base and the V segment lost 5 bases, leaving 8 bases of the junction unmatched. In DNA, the CDR3 is TGTGCCAGCAGCCCGACTAGCGGGGGGACCAAATCCTACGAGCAGTACTTC. Encoded protein: CASSPTSGGTKSYEQYF.

This clone turned up a few times. This rearrangement joins TRBV12-5 to TRBJ2-3; 8 bases fit TRBD1. Germline CDR1 LGHNT, CDR2 FRNRAP. The CDR3 spans 14 residues. J was trimmed by 1 base and V by 6 bases; bases with no gene match: 3. CDR3 nucleotides: TGTGCTAGTGGCGGACAGGGAGGCACAGATACGCAGTATTTT. It is translated as CASGGQGGTDTQYF.

The genes are TRBV7-2 and TRBJ1-1, with 7 positions matching TRBD1. Germline assignment: CDR1 SGHTA and CDR2 FQGNSA. V dropped 4 bases and J dropped 5; count of bases not matched to a gene: 7. The CDR3 totals 14 residues. The CDR3 loop is CASSYYTGVTEAFF. The CDR3 region has the DNA TGTGCCAGCAGCTATTATACAGGGGTGACTGAAGCTTTCTTT.

This chain connects TRBV7-2 to TRBJ2-5; D perhaps matches TRBD1 (5 bases). In germline, CDR1 is SGHTA, CDR2 FQGNSA. The CDR3 has 13 residues. Trimming shortened V by 3 bases and J by 4 bases, and 9 bases separated the two germline ends. CDR3 sequence (DNA): TGTGCCAGCAGCTTCACAGGTCGAGAGACCCAGTACTTC. It is translated as CASSFTGRETQYF.

The chain links TRBV5-6 to TRBJ1-1, with a weak D call TRBD1 (6 bases). Germline V gene lookup returns CDR1 SGHDT and CDR2 YYEEEE. The CDR3 is made up of 13 amino acids. The V gene lost 5 bases and the J gene lost 4 bases, with 12 bases spanning the gap. The CDR3 sequence: CASSLEQGTEAFF. Here the CDR3 DNA reads TGTGCCAGCAGTCTCGAACAGGGCACTGAAGCTTTCTTT.

This clone appeared a single time. V is TRBV7-2 and J is TRBJ2-1; D uncertain. The V and J ends lost 3 bases and 8 bases respectively, with 11 bases between them. From germline, CDR1 is SGHTA and CDR2 FQGNSA. This CDR3 has 13 residues. This CDR3 reads CASSFEPADEQFF. The CDR3 DNA reads TGTGCCAGCAGCTTTGAACCGGCTGATGAGCAGTTCTTC.

The table lists this clone with a few counts. This chain links TRBV6-5 with TRBJ2-7; possibly TRBD2 for D (7 bases). The CDR3 loop spans 15 amino acids. Trimming took 2 bases from V and 0 from J, leaving 11 bases between them. The germline V gene encodes CDR1 MNHEY and CDR2 SVGAGI. CDR3 sequence (DNA): TGTGCCAGCAGTTACGGGGGGGCTAACTCCTACGAGCAGTACTTC. This translates into CASSYGGANSYEQYF.

The chain recombines TRBV11-2 with TRBJ2-7, with D hard to call. Trimming shortened V by 2 bases and J by 2 bases, and 13 bases separated the two germline ends. The length of the CDR3 is 15 residues. Per germline, CDR1 SGHAT and CDR2 FQNNGV. CDR3 DNA sequence: TGTGCCAGCAGCTTAAGGATTGCTTTTACCTACGAGCAGTACTTC. As protein: CASSLRIAFTYEQYF.

The chain has TRBV14 and TRBJ1-1; the D is unclear. V lost 0 bases to trimming and J lost 1 base, with 6 bases between them. CDR1 and CDR2 (germline): SGHDN, FVKESK. This CDR3 has 14 amino acids. The CDR3 nucleotides are TGTGCCAGCAGCCAAGATCCCGGGAACACTGAAGCTTTCTTT. Its protein is CASSQDPGNTEAFF.